This TCR beta chain appears in the sequencing data of a study of CD8 T cells in Susac syndrome. TCR beta sequencing was performed on blood CD8+ and CD4+ T cells. The healthy controls were matched to patients by age and sex. Whole-study results and caveats: The study's TCR sequencing and HLA analysis drew on a certain number of individuals. That number was acknowledged as relatively small.

Random hexamers were used to reverse transcribe roughly 0.45 to 1 ug of RNA. It was immunoSEQ multiplex PCR that amplified TCR beta CDR3 across 54 Vbeta and 13 Jbeta. Via MiXCR, TCRdb re-called the immunoSEQ multiplex PCR reads, giving one row per CDR3 protein. In the table there are 100,000 or so distinct CDR3 sequences, 92% of which are singletons. Trimming removed 4 bases from V and 3 bases from J; junction bases left unmatched: 5. CDR3 size: 13 residues. The germline V gene encodes CDR1 SQVTM and CDR2 ANQGSEA. This clonotype was counted a few times. Antigen: not known. This chain links TRBV29-1 with TRBJ2-7; 8 bases align to TRBD1. The TCR comes from a human donor in good health. Input material: CD8+ T cells from PBMCs. The CDR3 loop is CSVVDRGNYEQYF. For the CDR3, the DNA is TGCAGCGTTGTCGACAGGGGTAACTACGAGCAGTACTTC.